The rows below give T cell receptor beta chains drawn from one sample of a study of cytomegalovirus exposure and HLA in healthy donors. Libraries were prepared by immunoSEQ multiplex PCR; TCRdb keeps only in-frame clonotypes and omits some of them. Found here are about 150,000 clones, roughly four fifths of them singletons; the top ten hold approximately 1.4%. What was sequenced was PBMCs. All receptors come from a young man in good health and CMV-seronegative. CDR3s include the opening cysteine and the closing phenylalanine or tryptophan. D genes are given only for firm matches. Clone size appears in some rows only: once, few, many, or a class for an expanded clone.

d_gene	abundance	v_gene	j_gene	CDR3aa	CDR3nt
.	.	TRBV11-2	TRBJ1-1	CASSLGGVTEAFF	TGTGCCAGCAGCTTAGGGGGGGTTACTGAAGCTTTCTTT
.	.	TRBV6-1	TRBJ1-3	CASGRDSGNTIYF	TGTGCCAGCGGCAGGGACTCTGGAAACACCATATATTTT
.	.	TRBV11-3	TRBJ2-7	CASSPSFSYEQYF	TGTGCCAGCAGCCCCTCCTTCTCCTACGAGCAGTACTTC
TRBD1	.	TRBV7-6	TRBJ2-1	CASSLDRVPYNEQFF	TGTGCCAGCAGCCTCGACAGGGTCCCCTACAATGAGCAGTTCTTC
TRBD2	few	TRBV28	TRBJ2-1	CASSFYSGKEQFF	TGTGCCAGCAGTTTCTACAGCGGGAAGGAGCAGTTCTTC
.	.	TRBV6-1	TRBJ1-2	CASSLTLGGDYGYTF	TGTGCCAGCAGCCTCACCTTAGGGGGAGACTATGGCTACACCTTC
TRBD2	.	TRBV29-1	TRBJ2-1	CSVEDLAGYYNEQFF	TGCAGCGTTGAGGACTTAGCGGGTTACTACAATGAGCAGTTCTTC
.	.	TRBV7-2	TRBJ2-3	CASSLMATASTDTQYF	TGTGCCAGCAGCTTGATGGCGACTGCTAGCACAGATACGCAGTATTTT
TRBD2	.	TRBV9	TRBJ2-7	CASSVGTSGSPYEQYF	TGTGCCAGCAGCGTAGGCACTAGCGGGAGTCCCTACGAGCAGTACTTC
.	few	TRBV25-1	TRBJ1-4	CASSGGNRGEKLFF	TGTGCCAGCAGCGGAGGGAATCGTGGGGAAAAACTGTTTTTT
TRBD2	.	TRBV7-2	TRBJ2-5	CASSSSSGGRATPGTQYF	TGTGCCAGCAGCTCCTCGTCGGGGGGACGCGCGACCCCCGGCACCCAGTACTTC
.	.	TRBV4-1	TRBJ1-3	CASSSAGKSGNTIYF	TGCGCCAGCAGCTCAGCAGGGAAATCTGGAAACACCATATATTTT
.	.	TRBV11-2	TRBJ2-1	CASSSSRQFF	TGTGCCAGCAGCTCGTCTCGGCAGTTCTTC
TRBD1	.	TRBV4-3	TRBJ2-2	CASSQEWDRENTGELFF	TGCGCCAGCAGCCAAGAATGGGACAGGGAGAACACCGGGGAGCTGTTTTTT
.	.	TRBV7-9	TRBJ2-2	CSSSLWLANTGELFF	TGTTCCAGCAGCTTATGGCTAGCCAACACCGGGGAGCTGTTTTTT
.	.	TRBV6-6	TRBJ2-7	CASSYRQGNYEQYF	TGTGCCAGCAGTTACCGCCAGGGCAACTACGAGCAGTACTTC
TRBD1	.	TRBV10-1	TRBJ2-3	CASSDGTGVGTDTQYF	TGCGCCAGCAGTGACGGGACAGGGGTTGGCACAGATACGCAGTATTTT
.	.	TRBV28	TRBJ2-3	CASTRGDTQYF	TGTGCCAGCACCCGAGGGGATACGCAGTATTTT
.	.	TRBV7-2	TRBJ1-4	CASSLAQGPATNEKLFF	TGTGCCAGCAGCTTAGCGCAGGGCCCTGCAACTAATGAAAAACTGTTTTTT
.	.	TRBV28	TRBJ1-3	CASILHRFAGNTIYF	TGTGCCAGCATCCTTCACAGGTTCGCTGGAAACACCATATATTTT
.	once	TRBV6-1	TRBJ1-2	CASSGGYYGYTF	TGTGCCAGCAGTGGGGGCTACTATGGCTACACCTTC
.	.	TRBV7-6	TRBJ2-1	CASSLDKAGGVRGEQFF	TGTGCCAGCAGCTTAGATAAGGCGGGCGGGGTCCGGGGTGAGCAGTTCTTC
TRBD2	.	TRBV7-2	TRBJ2-3	CASSLVGREIRDTQYF	TGTGCCAGCAGCTTAGTTGGGCGGGAGATACGAGATACGCAGTATTTT
.	.	TRBV6-6	TRBJ2-7	CASSRASVDGSYEQYF	TGTGCCAGCAGCCGTGCTAGCGTGGATGGGTCCTACGAGCAGTACTTC
.	.	TRBV30	TRBJ2-1	CAWSTLSGNEQFF	TGTGCCTGGAGTACCCTTTCCGGGAATGAGCAGTTCTTC
TRBD1	.	TRBV6-6	TRBJ1-2	CASSHTGTGNGYTF	TGTGCCAGCAGCCACACGGGGACAGGGAACGGCTACACCTTC
.	.	TRBV19	TRBJ1-2	CASSIVRGDYGYTF	TGTGCCAGTAGTATAGTCCGGGGGGACTATGGCTACACCTTC